This T cell receptor beta chain was sequenced during a study of regulatory T cells in long-lasting Graves disease. Arm-PCR of CDR3 regions and iRepertoire HTBI primers were used to build TCR beta libraries. TCRdb reanalysed the multiplex PCR reads using MiXCR and keeps one entry per CDR3 protein. The sample carries hundreds of thousands of distinct CDR3 sequences, roughly 15% recorded once. From germline, CDR1 is KGHDR and CDR2 SFDVKD. This CDR3 region has 16 residues. V lost 4 bases and J lost 4, with 13 bases in between. Regarding time point: newly diagnosed GD, antithyroid drugs for less than 3 months. PBMCs were the source of the RNA used for TCR sequencing. Each of the patients was recruited from an endocrinology department situated in Xi'an, China. The sample was also reused in another study, on T cells in Graves' hyperthyroidism and ophthalmopathy.

The chain joins TRBV24-1 to TRBJ2-6, with a tentative D call TRBD2 (6 bases). This specimen was peripheral blood mononuclear cells (PBMCs), taken at new diagnosis, from a patient treated with antithyroid drugs. The sequence was obtained from a woman between 25 and 40 years old with Graves disease. CDR3: CATSDPRGTGANVLTF. The CDR3 nucleotides read TGTGCCACCAGTGACCCTCGGGGGACCGGGGCCAACGTCCTGACTTTC.